The source of this T cell receptor (beta chain) is a study of cytotoxic CD8 clonotypes in ibrutinib-treated CLL. Study overall: Once treatment had gone on for a median of around eleven months, range 6 to 36, response samples were drawn.

The CDR3 is 15 residues long. The V gene's germline CDR1 is SGHAT and CDR2 FQNNGV. V gave up 0 bases and J gave up 1 base, with 9 bases separating them. Method: immunoSEQ multiplex PCR; TCRdb's copy keeps in-frame clones and lacks some. The data hold about 39,000 clones, with approximately 71% observed a single time. The source material was PBMCs, sampled at disease progression, from a patient treated with ibrutinib. The V and J genes are TRBV11-2 and TRBJ1-1, with D perhaps matching TRBD1 (5 bases). The origin of this receptor is a human donor with chronic lymphocytic leukemia. CDR3 DNA: TGTGCCAGCAGCTTAGAAGCAGGGAGGAACACTGAAGCTTTCTTT. The encoded protein is CASSLEAGRNTEAFF. Supplemented by reference TRBV11-2 and TRBJ1-1, the full variable domain reads EAGVAQSPRYKIIEKRQSVAFWCNPISGHATLYWYQQILGQGPKLLIQFQNNGVVDDSQLPKDRFSAERLKGVDSTLKIQPAKLEDSAVYLCASSLEAGRNTEAFFGQGTRLTVV.